This TCR beta chain originates from a study of blood T cell repertoires in COVID-19. Study context: The study drew acute and convalescent COVID-19 samples from the United States, Italy and Spain. PBMCs, B-cell-depleted T cells, or T cells provided the cDNA or gDNA that made up the material.

Germline CDR1 is MNHEY and CDR2 is SMNVEV (reference sequence). This CDR3 has 15 residues. The ends lost 4 bases at V and 4 bases at J; junction bases unmatched: 5. Those enrolled, adults aged 18 to 89 years, came from some 23 US areas. Participant-given clinical history determined each cohort assignment. Clones were read by immunoSEQ multiplex PCR, and TCRdb kept only the in-frame ones, dropping some. The sample consists of around 310,000 clones, 80% to 90% of them appearing once. The receptor comes from a man aged 25-45 years who had recovered from COVID-19. The chain joins TRBV27 to TRBJ2-2, with TRBD1 identical over 8 bases. The sequencing input was PBMCs or T cells enriched from blood (not recorded which). In DNA form, the CDR3 reads TGTGCCAGCAGTTCCTGGACAGGGATCACCGGGGAGCTGTTTTTT. The encoded protein is CASSSWTGITGELFF.